Listed here is a single T cell receptor beta chain. This record belongs to a study of blood T cell repertoires in COVID-19. The CDR3 has 14 amino acids. The V end lost 2 bases, the J end lost 7 bases, and 15 bases lay between the germline ends. CDR1 and CDR2 from the germline V gene are SNHLY and FYNNEI. The protocol was immunoSEQ multiplex PCR, while the TCRdb copy is restricted to in-frame clones and leaves out a portion. The table records roughly 70,000 clones, 91% of them present only once. The sample taken for sequencing was peripheral blood. The rearrangement uses TRBV2 and TRBJ2-7; D is uncertain. This TCR was sampled from a human donor with active COVID-19. The donor label of this sample is uncertain. CDR3 sequence: CASSERATLGEQYF. CDR3 DNA: TGTGCCAGCAGTGAACGTGCCACCCTCGGGGAGCAGTACTTC.